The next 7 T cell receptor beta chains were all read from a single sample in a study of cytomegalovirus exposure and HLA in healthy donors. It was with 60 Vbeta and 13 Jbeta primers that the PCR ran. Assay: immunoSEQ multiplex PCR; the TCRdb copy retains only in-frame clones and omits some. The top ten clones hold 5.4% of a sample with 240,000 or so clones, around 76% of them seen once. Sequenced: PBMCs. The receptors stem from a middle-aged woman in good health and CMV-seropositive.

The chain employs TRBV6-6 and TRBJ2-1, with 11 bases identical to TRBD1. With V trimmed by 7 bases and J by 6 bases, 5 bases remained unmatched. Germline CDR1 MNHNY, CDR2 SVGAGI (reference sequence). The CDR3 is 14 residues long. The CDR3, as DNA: TGTGCCAGCACCTCCGGGACAGGGGGCAATGAGCAGTTCTTC. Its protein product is CASTSGTGGNEQFF.

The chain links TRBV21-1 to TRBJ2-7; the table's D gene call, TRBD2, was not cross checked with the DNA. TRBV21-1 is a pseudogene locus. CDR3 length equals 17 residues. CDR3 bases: TGTGCCAGCAGCAAAGAAGGTGGCGGGGGGCGTCTCTACGAGCAGTACTTC. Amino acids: CASSKEGGGGRLYEQYF.

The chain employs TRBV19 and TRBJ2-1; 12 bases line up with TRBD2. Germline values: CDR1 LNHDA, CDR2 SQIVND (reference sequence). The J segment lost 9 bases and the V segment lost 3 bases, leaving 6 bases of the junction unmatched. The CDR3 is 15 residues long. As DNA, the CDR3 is TGTGCCAGTAGTATGGCTAGCGGGGGGGGGCGTGAGCAGTTCTTC. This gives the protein CASSMASGGGREQFF.

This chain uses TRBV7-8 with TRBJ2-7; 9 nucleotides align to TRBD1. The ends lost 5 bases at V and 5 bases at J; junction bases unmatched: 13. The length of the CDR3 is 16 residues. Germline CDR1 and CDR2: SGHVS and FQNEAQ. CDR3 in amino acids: CASSRGWTGELHEQYF. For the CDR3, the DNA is TGTGCCAGCAGCCGAGGGTGGACAGGGGAATTACACGAGCAGTACTTC.

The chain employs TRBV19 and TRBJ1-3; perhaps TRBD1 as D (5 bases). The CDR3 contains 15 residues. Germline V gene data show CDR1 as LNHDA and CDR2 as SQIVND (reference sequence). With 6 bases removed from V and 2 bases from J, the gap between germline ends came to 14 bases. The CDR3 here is CASSPQGRAGNTIYF. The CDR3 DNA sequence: TGTGCCAGTAGCCCCCAGGGTCGTGCTGGAAACACCATATATTTT.

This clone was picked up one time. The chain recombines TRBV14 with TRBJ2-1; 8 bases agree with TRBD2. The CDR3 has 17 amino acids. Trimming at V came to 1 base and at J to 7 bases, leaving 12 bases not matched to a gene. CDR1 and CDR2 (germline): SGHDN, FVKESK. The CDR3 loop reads CASSQVEAGVLGNEQFF. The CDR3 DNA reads TGTGCCAGCAGCCAAGTCGAAGCGGGAGTGTTGGGAAATGAGCAGTTCTTC.

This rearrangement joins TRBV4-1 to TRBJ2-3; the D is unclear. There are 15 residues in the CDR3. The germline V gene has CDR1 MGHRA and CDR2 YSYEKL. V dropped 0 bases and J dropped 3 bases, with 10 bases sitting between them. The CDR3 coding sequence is TGCGCCAGCAGCCAAGACCCTAGGTCTACAGATACGCAGTATTTT. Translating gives CASSQDPRSTDTQYF.